These 3 T cell receptor beta chains share one sample of origin, sequenced in a study of human T cells and chemical hapten exposure. TCRdb reprocessed the RACE reads with MiXCR, giving one entry per CDR3 protein. The table lists 300,000 to 450,000 distinct CDR3 sequences, about 5.1% of them singletons. Time point of the sample: pre-sensitization, week 0. Described treatment: therapeutic diphenylcyclopropenone sensitization with weekly scalp DPC. Sequences were derived from whole blood, sampled in connection with sensitization to the hapten diphenylcyclopropenone (DPC). The receptor source for this set is a woman between 50 and 59 years old with alopecia areata. Some clones in this sample may be carry-over from other donors' samples.

This clonotype occurred many times. The CDR3 spells CASSFGVNQPQHF. CDR3 DNA sequence: TGTGCCAGCAGTTTTGGAGTTAATCAGCCCCAGCATTTT. The V and J genes are TRBV27 and TRBJ1-5; D gene unclear. V was clipped by 3 bases and J by 4 bases, with 7 bases between them. Germline V lookup: CDR1 MNHEY, CDR2 SMNVEV (reference sequence). This CDR3 is 13 amino acids long.

The table lists this clonotype with a few counts. The chain has TRBV2 and TRBJ2-4, with D unclear. In germline, CDR1 is SNHLY, CDR2 FYNNEI. The V end was cut by 1 base, the J end by 1 base, with 5 bases between. The CDR3 is made up of 14 amino acids. In DNA form, the CDR3 reads TGTGCCAGCAGTGAAGAATCCGCCAAAAACATTCAGTACTTC. This gives the protein CASSEESAKNIQYF.

At least ten counts were recorded for this clonotype. The chain joins TRBV5-5 to TRBJ2-7, with D tentatively TRBD1 or TRBD2 (5 bases each). Trimming stripped 4 bases from V and 5 bases from J, with 19 bases between. The CDR3 runs to 15 residues. Per the germline V gene, CDR1 is SGHKS and CDR2 is YYEKEE (reference sequence). As DNA, the CDR3 is TGTGCCAGCAGCATGACAGTACTTGACTACCACGAGCAGTACTTC. It codes for CASSMTVLDYHEQYF.